This T cell receptor (beta chain) emerged from a study of T cells expressing NK-cell markers. Study-wide points: Several donors' CD3+CD56-NKG2C+ cells were dominated by the same clonotypes.

A remark on this clonotype: The target antigen is unknown.

With the 5' RACE reads reprocessed, TCRdb shows one record per CDR3 protein and no DNA. In all, the sample yields around 550,000 distinct CDR3 sequences. CDR3 length: 15 amino acids. CDR1 is LGHDT, CDR2 YNNKEL, per germline (reference sequence). V gene TRBV3-1 combines with J gene TRBJ1-3. Sample: blood T cells: a sorted CD56 or NKG2C T cell subset, CD4+ or CD8+ T cells, or bulk PBMC T cells (not recorded which). This sequence was found in a man in his late teens or twenties in good health. The CDR3 here is CASSHVREGGNTIYF.